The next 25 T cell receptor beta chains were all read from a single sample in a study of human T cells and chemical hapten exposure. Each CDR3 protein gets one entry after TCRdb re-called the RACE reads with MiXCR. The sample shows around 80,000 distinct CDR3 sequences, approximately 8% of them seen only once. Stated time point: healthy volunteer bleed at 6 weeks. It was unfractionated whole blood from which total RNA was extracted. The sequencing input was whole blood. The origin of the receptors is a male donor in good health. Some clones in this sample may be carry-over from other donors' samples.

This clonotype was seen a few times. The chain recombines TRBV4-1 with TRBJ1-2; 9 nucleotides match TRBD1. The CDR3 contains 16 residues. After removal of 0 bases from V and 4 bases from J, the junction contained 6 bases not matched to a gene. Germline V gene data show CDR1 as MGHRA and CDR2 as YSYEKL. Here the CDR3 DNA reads TGCGCCAGCAGCCAAGATCACGGACAGGGGACCTATGGCTACACCTTC. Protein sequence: CASSQDHGQGTYGYTF.

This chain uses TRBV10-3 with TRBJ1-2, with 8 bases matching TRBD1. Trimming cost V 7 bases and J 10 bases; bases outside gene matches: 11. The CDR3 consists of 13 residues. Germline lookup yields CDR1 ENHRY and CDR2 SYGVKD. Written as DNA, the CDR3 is TGTGCCATCAATCCGGGACAGGACACCTCCTACACCTTC. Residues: CAINPGQDTSYTF.

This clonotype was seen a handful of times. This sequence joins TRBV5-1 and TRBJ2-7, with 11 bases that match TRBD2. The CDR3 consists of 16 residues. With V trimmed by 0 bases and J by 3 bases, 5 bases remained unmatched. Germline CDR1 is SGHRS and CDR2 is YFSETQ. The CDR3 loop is CASSLGGTSGNYEQYF. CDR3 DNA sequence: TGCGCCAGCAGCTTGGGTGGGACTAGCGGAAACTACGAGCAGTACTTC. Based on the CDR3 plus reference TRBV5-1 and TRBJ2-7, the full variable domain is KAGVTQTPRYLIKTRGQQVTLSCSPISGHRSVSWYQQTPGQGLQFLFEYFSETQRNKGNFPGRFSGRQFSNSRSEMNVSTLELGDSALYLCASSLGGTSGNYEQYFGPGTRLTVT.

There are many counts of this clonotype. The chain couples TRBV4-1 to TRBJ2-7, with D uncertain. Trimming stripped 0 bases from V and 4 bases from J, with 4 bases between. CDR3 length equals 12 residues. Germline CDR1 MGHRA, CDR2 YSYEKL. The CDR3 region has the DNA TGCGCCAGCAGCCAAGATAGATACGAGCAGTACTTC. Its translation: CASSQDRYEQYF.

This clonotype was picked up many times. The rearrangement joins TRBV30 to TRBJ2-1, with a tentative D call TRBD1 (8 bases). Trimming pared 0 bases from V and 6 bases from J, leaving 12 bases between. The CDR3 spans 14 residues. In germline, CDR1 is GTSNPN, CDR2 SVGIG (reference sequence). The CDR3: CAWSVQGGGNEQFF. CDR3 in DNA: TGTGCCTGGAGTGTACAGGGGGGGGGCAATGAGCAGTTCTTC.

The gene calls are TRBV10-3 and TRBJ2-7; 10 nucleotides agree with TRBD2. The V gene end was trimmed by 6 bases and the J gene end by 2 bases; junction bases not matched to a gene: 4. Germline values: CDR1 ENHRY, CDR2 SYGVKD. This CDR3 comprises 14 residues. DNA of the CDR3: TGTGCCATCAGAGGAGCGGGAGGGCCCTACGAGCAGTACTTC. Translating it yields CAIRGAGGPYEQYF.

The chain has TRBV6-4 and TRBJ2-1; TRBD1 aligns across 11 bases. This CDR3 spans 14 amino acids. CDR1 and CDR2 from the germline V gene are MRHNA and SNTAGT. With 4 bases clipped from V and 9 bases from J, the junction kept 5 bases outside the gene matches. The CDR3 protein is CASSGGQGGGEQFF. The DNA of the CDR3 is TGTGCCAGCAGTGGGGGACAGGGGGGGGGTGAGCAGTTCTTC.

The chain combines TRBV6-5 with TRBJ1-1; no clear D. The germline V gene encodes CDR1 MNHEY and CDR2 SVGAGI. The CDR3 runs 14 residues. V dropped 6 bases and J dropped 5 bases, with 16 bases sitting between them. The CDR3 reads CASRRTRFKTEAFF. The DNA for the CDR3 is TGTGCCAGCAGACGCACAAGGTTCAAAACTGAAGCTTTCTTT.

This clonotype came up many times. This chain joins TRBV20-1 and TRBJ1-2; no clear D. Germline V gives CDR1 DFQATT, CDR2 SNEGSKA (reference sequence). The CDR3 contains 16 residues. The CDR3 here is CKPLTPRQDEDYGYTF. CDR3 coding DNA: TGCAAGCCCCTGACCCCGCGCCAGGATGAGGACTATGGCTACACCTTC.

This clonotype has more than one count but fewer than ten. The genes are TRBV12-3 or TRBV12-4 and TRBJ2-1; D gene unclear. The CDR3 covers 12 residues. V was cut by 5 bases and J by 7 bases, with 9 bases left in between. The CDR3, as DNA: TGTGCCAGCAGTGCTTCCACGAATGAGCAGTTCTTC. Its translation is CASSASTNEQFF.

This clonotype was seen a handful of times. The CDR3 sequence: CASSDGTGGQEEQFF. For the CDR3, the DNA is TGTGCCAGCAGTGACGGGACAGGGGGCCAGGAGGAGCAGTTCTTC. The chain joins TRBV6-2 or TRBV6-3 to TRBJ2-1; 12 positions agree with TRBD1. CDR1 and CDR2 (germline): MNHEY, SVGEGT. Trimming at V came to 5 bases and at J to 10 bases, leaving 9 bases not matched to a gene. The CDR3 is 15 amino acids.

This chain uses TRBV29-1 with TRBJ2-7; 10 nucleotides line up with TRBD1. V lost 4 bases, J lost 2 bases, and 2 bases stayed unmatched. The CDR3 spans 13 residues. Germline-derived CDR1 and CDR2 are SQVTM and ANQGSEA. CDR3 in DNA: TGCAGCGTTGTTGGGACAGGGGCCTACGAGCAGTACTTC. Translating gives CSVVGTGAYEQYF.

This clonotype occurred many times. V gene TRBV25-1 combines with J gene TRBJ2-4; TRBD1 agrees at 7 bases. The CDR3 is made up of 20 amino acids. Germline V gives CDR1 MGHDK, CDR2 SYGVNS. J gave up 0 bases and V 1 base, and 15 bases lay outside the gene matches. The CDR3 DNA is TGTGCCAGCAGTGAATGGGCAGGGGGAGAGGGCCTGCCAGCCAAAAACATTCAGTACTTC. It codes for CASSEWAGGEGLPAKNIQYF. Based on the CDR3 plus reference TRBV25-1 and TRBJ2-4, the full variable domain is EADIYQTPRYLVIGTGKKITLECSQTMGHDKMYWYQQDPGMELHLIHYSYGVNSTEKGDLSSESTVSRIRTEHFPLTLESARPSHTSQYLCASSEWAGGEGLPAKNIQYFGAGTRLSVL.

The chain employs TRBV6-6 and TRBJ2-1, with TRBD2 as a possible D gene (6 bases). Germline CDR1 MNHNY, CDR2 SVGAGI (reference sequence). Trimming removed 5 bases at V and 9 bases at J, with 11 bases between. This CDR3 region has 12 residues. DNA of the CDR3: TGTGCCAGCAGTACCGTGGGGGGTGAGCAGTTCTTC. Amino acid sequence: CASSTVGGEQFF.

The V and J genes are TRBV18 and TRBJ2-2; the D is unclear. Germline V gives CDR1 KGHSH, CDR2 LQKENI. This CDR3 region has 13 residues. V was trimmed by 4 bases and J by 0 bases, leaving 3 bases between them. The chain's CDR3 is CASSHANTGELFF. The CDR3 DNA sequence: TGTGCCAGCTCACATGCGAACACCGGGGAGCTGTTTTTT.

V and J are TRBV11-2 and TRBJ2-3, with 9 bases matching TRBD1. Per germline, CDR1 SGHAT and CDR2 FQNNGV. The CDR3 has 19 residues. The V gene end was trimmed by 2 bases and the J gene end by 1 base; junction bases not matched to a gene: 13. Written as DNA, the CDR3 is TGTGCCAGCAGCTTAATCTTACCCACAGGGGGCGGAGGCACAGATACGCAGTATTTT. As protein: CASSLILPTGGGGTDTQYF.

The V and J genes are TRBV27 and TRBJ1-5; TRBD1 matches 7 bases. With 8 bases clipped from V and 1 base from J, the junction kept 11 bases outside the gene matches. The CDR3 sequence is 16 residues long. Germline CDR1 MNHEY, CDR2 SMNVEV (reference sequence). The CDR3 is CASQDRAGISNQPQHF. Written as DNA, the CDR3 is TGTGCCAGCCAAGACAGGGCGGGTATAAGCAATCAGCCCCAGCATTTT.

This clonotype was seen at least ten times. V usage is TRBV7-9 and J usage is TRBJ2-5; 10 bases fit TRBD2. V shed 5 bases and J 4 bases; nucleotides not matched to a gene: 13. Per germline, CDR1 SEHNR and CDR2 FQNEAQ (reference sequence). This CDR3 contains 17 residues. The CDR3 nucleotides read TGTGCCAGCAGCCATCTCCGTAGCGGGGGGCACGGAGAGACCCAGTACTTC. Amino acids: CASSHLRSGGHGETQYF.

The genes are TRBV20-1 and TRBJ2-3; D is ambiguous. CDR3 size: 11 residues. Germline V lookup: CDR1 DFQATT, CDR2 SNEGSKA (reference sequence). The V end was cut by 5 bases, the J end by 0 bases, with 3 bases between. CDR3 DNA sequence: TGCAGTGCTGGTAGCACAGATACGCAGTATTTT. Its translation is CSAGSTDTQYF.

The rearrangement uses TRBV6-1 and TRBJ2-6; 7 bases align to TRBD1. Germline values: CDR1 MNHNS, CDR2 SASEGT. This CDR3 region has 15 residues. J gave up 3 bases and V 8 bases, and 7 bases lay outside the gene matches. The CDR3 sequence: CASRQGEDGANVLTF. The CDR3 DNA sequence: TGTGCCAGCCGACAGGGAGAGGATGGGGCCAACGTCCTGACTTTC.

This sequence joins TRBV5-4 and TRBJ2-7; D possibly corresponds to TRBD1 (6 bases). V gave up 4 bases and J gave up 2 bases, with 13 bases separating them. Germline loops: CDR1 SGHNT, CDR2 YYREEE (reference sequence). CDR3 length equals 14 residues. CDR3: CASSEDRLTYEQYF. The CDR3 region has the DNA TGTGCCAGCAGCGAAGACAGGCTGACCTACGAGCAGTACTTC.

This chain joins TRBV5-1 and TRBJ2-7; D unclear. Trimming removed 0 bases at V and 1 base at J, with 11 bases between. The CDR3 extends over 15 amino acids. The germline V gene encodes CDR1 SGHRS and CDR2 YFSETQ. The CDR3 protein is CASSLDLGRSYEQYF. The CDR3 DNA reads TGCGCCAGCAGCTTGGATCTGGGCAGATCCTACGAGCAGTACTTC.

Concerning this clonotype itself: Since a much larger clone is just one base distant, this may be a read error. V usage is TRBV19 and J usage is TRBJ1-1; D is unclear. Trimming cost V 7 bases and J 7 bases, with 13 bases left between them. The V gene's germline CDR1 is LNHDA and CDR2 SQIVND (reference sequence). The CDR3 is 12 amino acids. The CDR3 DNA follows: TGTGCCAGTATCTCCCGGAGTGGTGAAGCTTTCTTT. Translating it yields CASISRSGEAFF.

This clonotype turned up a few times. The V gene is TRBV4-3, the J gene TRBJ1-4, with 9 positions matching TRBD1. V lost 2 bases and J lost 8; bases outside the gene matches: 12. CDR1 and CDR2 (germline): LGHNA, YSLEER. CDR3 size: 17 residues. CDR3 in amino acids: CASSQSLTGTGREKLFF. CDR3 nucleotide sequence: TGCGCCAGCAGCCAATCCTTGACCGGGACAGGGCGAGAAAAACTGTTTTTT.

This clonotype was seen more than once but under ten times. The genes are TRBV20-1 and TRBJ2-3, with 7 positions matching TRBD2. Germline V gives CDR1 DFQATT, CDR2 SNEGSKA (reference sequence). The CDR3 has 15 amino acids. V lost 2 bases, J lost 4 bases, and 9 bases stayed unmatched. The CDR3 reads CSARSGRERADTQYF. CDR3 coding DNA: TGCAGTGCTAGATCTGGGCGGGAGAGGGCAGATACGCAGTATTTT.